This T cell receptor beta chain was sequenced for a study of cytomegalovirus exposure and HLA in healthy donors. Study findings and constraints: Sequence variants that were highly shared formed a cluster that was likely a sequencing artifact. A missense variant in DCLRE1C was later tied to TCR beta V- and J-gene trimming. For most TCR beta V segments, an earlier analysis put the productive rate at about 87% or about 30% of the time.

Germline V gives CDR1 SEHNR, CDR2 FQNEAQ (reference sequence). The CDR3 length is 14 residues. The PCR employed 60 Vbeta primers together with 13 Jbeta primers. Per the original data handling: Among the unique TCR beta chains that a later analysis counted, around 72 million in all, roughly 9.9 million were shared. Here immunoSEQ multiplex PCR was the method, and the copy in TCRdb shows in-frame clones only, minus some. The D gene and trimming were derived from the DNA, and the V and J assignments and clone size from that table. The sample has approximately 100,000 clones, around 60% seen once; the top ten hold around 3.9%. Points on this clone: What it binds is unknown.

Sequences were obtained from PBMCs. This sequence originates from a man younger than 45 in good health and CMV-seropositive. This chain connects TRBV7-9 to TRBJ2-2; no definite D call. The CDR3 coding sequence is TGTGTCACTCGTAACTCGGGTTTAGGCGGGGAGCTGTTTTTT. This sequence encodes CVTRNSGLGGELFF.